Below, 10 T cell receptor beta chains from the same sample are listed, as sequenced in a study of spatial heterogeneity in lung cancer. The time point: sample taken at primary tumor resection. Sequencing covered unsorted whole RNA taken from tumor, nontumor lung or frozen PBMC. TCRdb re-analysed the 5' RACE reads in MiXCR, keeping a single row per CDR3 protein. The sample shows under 100,000 distinct CDR3 sequences, roughly 8.7% of them seen only once. This specimen was PBMCs, taken at surgery. Receptors were obtained from a male donor with early-stage non-small cell lung cancer.

V and J are TRBV28 and TRBJ1-2, with 10 bases identical to TRBD1. Per germline, CDR1 MDHEN and CDR2 SYDVKM. The CDR3 extends over 16 amino acids. With 4 bases clipped from V and 6 bases from J, the junction kept 11 bases outside the gene matches. CDR3 nucleotide sequence: TGTGCCAGCAGTTCCCCCCGGACAGGGGGTTGGAATGGCTACACCTTC. Translated, it gives CASSSPRTGGWNGYTF.

The rearrangement uses TRBV5-1 and TRBJ2-1; tentative D call: TRBD2 (6 bases). The germline gives CDR1 SGHRS, CDR2 YFSETQ. The ends were cut back, 4 bases at V and 10 bases at J, with 15 bases in the middle. CDR3 length: 13 amino acids. This CDR3 is CASSPNGRPEQFF. The CDR3 DNA follows: TGCGCCAGCAGCCCTAATGGGAGGCCCGAGCAGTTCTTC.

This clonotype was seen only a few times. The J gene is TRBJ2-3, the V gene TRBV5-1, with D possibly being TRBD2 (6 bases). CDR1 and CDR2 (germline): SGHRS, YFSETQ. The CDR3 totals 15 residues. With 0 bases removed from V and 4 bases from J, the gap between germline ends came to 12 bases. The CDR3: CASSLEGGGADTQYF. CDR3 nucleotide sequence: TGCGCCAGCAGCTTGGAGGGAGGAGGCGCAGATACGCAGTATTTT. Supplemented by reference TRBV5-1 and TRBJ2-3, the full variable domain reads KAGVTQTPRYLIKTRGQQVTLSCSPISGHRSVSWYQQTPGQGLQFLFEYFSETQRNKGNFPGRFSGRQFSNSRSEMNVSTLELGDSALYLCASSLEGGGADTQYFGPGTRLTVL.

This clonotype appeared many times. The chain uses TRBV7-3 and TRBJ2-1; D unresolved. The CDR3 runs 11 residues. CDR1 and CDR2 (germline): SGHTA, FQGTGA. V was shortened by 2 bases and J by 11 bases, with 7 bases between the two germline ends. CDR3 nucleotides: TGTGCCAGCAGCTTATATGGGAAGCAGTTCTTC. Protein sequence: CASSLYGKQFF.

This clonotype appeared a few times. The chain has TRBV5-1 and TRBJ2-5; D gene unclear. V was shortened by 2 bases and J by 5 bases, with 10 bases between the two germline ends. CDR3 length: 13 amino acids. From germline, CDR1 is SGHRS and CDR2 YFSETQ. DNA for the CDR3: TGCGCCAGCAGCTTTTCGACGGAGGAGACCCAGTACTTC. This translates into CASSFSTEETQYF.

This clonotype was detected a few times. The genes are TRBV6-2 or TRBV6-3 and TRBJ2-1; D unresolved. This CDR3 comprises 14 residues. With 9 bases removed from V and 5 bases from J, the gap between germline ends came to 17 bases. Germline assignment: CDR1 MNHEY and CDR2 SVGEGT. The CDR3 DNA is TGTGCCAGTGACCGAGGCGGAAGGAACAATGAGCAGTTCTTC. As protein: CASDRGGRNNEQFF.

This clonotype was detected only a few times. This chain joins TRBV5-1 and TRBJ1-5, with TRBD1 matching over 7 bases. The CDR3 runs to 16 residues. CDR1 and CDR2 (germline): SGHRS, YFSETQ. V trimming: 0 bases; J trimming: 4 bases; junction bases outside the gene matches: 7. CDR3 protein: CASSLGPGQMNQPQHF. The CDR3 DNA sequence: TGCGCCAGCAGCTTGGGCCCGGGACAGATGAATCAGCCCCAGCATTTT.

In its sample, this clonotype was seen many times. The chain joins TRBV19 to TRBJ2-2; TRBD1 aligns across 7 bases. V trimming: 3 bases; J trimming: 4 bases; junction bases outside the gene matches: 5. CDR1 is LNHDA, CDR2 SQIVND, per germline (reference sequence). CDR3 length: 15 amino acids. The CDR3 is CASSIQQGSTGELFF. CDR3 coding DNA: TGTGCCAGTAGTATTCAACAGGGGAGCACCGGGGAGCTGTTTTTT.

The genes are TRBV6-5 and TRBJ2-3; D is ambiguous. CDR1 MNHEY and CDR2 SVGAGI come from the germline V gene. Trimming took 2 bases from V and 5 from J, leaving 14 bases between them. The CDR3 spans 15 residues. CDR3 DNA: TGTGCCAGCAGTTACCTGGGCCTGAGTGGAGATACGCAGTATTTT. Amino acids: CASSYLGLSGDTQYF.

This clonotype showed up many times. V usage is TRBV6-2 or TRBV6-3 and J usage is TRBJ1-2; D is unresolved. V was clipped by 6 bases and J by 3 bases, with 8 bases between them. CDR3 length: 12 amino acids. Germline V CDR1 and CDR2: MNHEY, SVGEGT. CDR3 residues: CASSQGHYGYTF. CDR3 in DNA: TGTGCCAGCAGCCAAGGGCACTATGGCTACACCTTC.